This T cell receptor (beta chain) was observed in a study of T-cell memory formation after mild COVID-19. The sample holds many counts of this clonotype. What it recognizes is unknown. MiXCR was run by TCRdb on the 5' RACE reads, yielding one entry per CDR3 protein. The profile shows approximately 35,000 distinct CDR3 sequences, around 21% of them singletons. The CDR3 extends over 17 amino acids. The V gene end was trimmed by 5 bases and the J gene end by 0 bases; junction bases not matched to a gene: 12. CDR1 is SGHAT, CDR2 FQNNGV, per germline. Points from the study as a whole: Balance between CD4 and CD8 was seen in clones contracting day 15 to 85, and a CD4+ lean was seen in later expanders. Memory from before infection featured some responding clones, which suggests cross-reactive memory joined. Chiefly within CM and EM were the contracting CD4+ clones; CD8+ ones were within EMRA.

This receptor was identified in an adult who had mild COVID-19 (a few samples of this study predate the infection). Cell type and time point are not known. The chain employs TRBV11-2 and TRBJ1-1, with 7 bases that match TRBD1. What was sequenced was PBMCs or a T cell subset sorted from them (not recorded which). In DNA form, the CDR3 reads TGTGCCAGCAGCCCGAGAGGCCGGGACAGATTGAACACTGAAGCTTTCTTT. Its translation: CASSPRGRDRLNTEAFF. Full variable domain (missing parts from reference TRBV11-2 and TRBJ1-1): EAGVAQSPRYKIIEKRQSVAFWCNPISGHATLYWYQQILGQGPKLLIQFQNNGVVDDSQLPKDRFSAERLKGVDSTLKIQPAKLEDSAVYLCASSPRGRDRLNTEAFFGQGTRLTVV.